This T cell receptor (beta chain) is from a study of cytomegalovirus exposure and HLA in healthy donors. General study points: Analysis was carried out at a later point, and it linked a missense DCLRE1C variant to TCR beta V- and J-gene trimming. In an earlier analysis, productive rearrangement rates for most beta V segments clustered near 87% or 30%. Across donors, presence/absence analyses took sequencing depth to be roughly uniform.

Of note for this clone: The target antigen is unknown.

CDR1 SGHTA and CDR2 FQGTGA come from the germline V gene. CDR3 length: 19 residues. V dropped 10 bases and J dropped 0 bases, with 28 bases sitting between them. It was with 60 Vbeta and 13 Jbeta primers that the PCR ran. Method: immunoSEQ multiplex PCR; TCRdb's copy keeps in-frame clones and lacks some. The data show a few hundred thousand clones, about 75% seen once. At sampling all donors were nominally healthy, likely with unrecorded immune exposures. The sequence derives from a man aged 18 to 29 in good health and CMV-seronegative. The chain combines TRBV7-3 with TRBJ1-5, with D unresolved. The sample taken for sequencing was PBMCs. CDR3 sequence: CATPLKPKREVFSNQPQHF. CDR3 sequence (DNA): TGTGCCACACCTCTAAAGCCCAAAAGGGAGGTTTTTAGCAATCAGCCCCAGCATTTT.